The clone carrying this T cell receptor (beta chain) has only a few counts. Its specificity is not known. This specimen comes from a study of cytomegalovirus exposure and HLA in healthy donors. Study-level results: Sequencing likely produced, as an artifact, a cluster of highly shared sequence variants. In a later analysis, the majority of CMV-associated beta chains seemingly showed HLA restriction.

This CDR3 region has 11 residues. Germline lookup yields CDR1 SGHTA and CDR2 FQGNSA. V was shortened by 2 bases and J by 8 bases, with 4 bases between the two germline ends. PCR employed 60 Vbeta and 13 Jbeta primers. Sequencing was performed with immunoSEQ multiplex PCR; in TCRdb, only in-frame clones are kept and a portion is missing. The data show 100,000 to 150,000 clones, around three quarters seen once. The TCR originated in a female donor in good health and CMV-seronegative. The sequenced sample was PBMCs. The V gene is TRBV7-2, the J gene TRBJ2-1; no definite D call. CDR3 region: CASSLSYEQFF. The CDR3 DNA reads TGTGCCAGCAGCTTATCCTATGAGCAGTTCTTC.